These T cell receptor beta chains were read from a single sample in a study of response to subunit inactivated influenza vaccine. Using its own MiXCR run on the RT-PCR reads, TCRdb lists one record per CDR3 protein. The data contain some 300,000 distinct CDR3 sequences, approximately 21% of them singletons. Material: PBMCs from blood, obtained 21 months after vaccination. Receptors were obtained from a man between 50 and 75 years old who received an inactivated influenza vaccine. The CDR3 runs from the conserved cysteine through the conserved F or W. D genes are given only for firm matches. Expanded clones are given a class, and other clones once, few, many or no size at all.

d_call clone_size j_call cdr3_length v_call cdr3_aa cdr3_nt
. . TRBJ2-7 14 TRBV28 CASSLLRLSYEQYF TGTGCCAGCAGTTTACTCCGGTTGTCCTACGAGCAGTACTTC
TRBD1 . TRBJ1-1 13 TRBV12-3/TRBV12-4 CASTDRGDTEAFF TGTGCCAGCACGGACAGGGGAGACACTGAAGCTTTCTTT
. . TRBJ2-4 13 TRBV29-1 CSAYTLAKNIQYF TGCAGCGCCTACACACTAGCCAAAAACATTCAGTACTTC
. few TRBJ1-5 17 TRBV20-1 CSARDSSAGAINQPQHF TGCAGTGCTAGAGATTCTTCGGCGGGGGCAATTAATCAGCCCCAGCATTTT
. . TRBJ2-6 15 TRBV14 CASSQLGSGANVLTF TGTGCCAGCAGCCAACTGGGAAGTGGGGCCAACGTCCTGACTTTC
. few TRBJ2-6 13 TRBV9 CASLGAGANVLTF TGTGCCAGCCTGGGGGCGGGGGCCAACGTCCTGACTTTC
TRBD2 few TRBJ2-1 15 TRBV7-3 CASSIAGGPSNEQFF TGTGCCAGCAGCATAGCGGGAGGGCCGAGCAATGAGCAGTTCTTC
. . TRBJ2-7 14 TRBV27 CATPGQRSSYEQYF TGTGCCACCCCGGGACAAAGGAGCTCCTACGAGCAGTACTTC
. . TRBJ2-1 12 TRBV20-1 CSAPGTIDEQFF TGCAGTGCACCTGGGACAATCGATGAGCAGTTCTTC
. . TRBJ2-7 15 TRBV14 CASSSLKSGVREQYF TGTGCCAGCAGTAGCCTAAAGTCGGGGGTGCGAGAGCAGTACTTC
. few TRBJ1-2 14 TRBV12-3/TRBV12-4 CASSYSGTPYGYTF TGTGCCAGCAGTTACTCCGGGACACCTTATGGCTACACCTTC
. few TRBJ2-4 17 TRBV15 CATSRTDREGAKNIQYF TGTGCCACCAGCAGAACCGACAGGGAGGGAGCCAAAAACATTCAGTACTTC
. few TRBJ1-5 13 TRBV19 CASSIQRNQPQHF TGTGCCAGTAGTATCCAGCGTAATCAGCCCCAGCATTTT
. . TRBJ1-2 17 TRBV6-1 CASSVNRVRKANYGYTF TGTGCCAGCAGTGTCAACAGGGTCCGGAAAGCTAACTATGGCTACACCTTC
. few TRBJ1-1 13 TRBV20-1 CSATNSMSTEAFF TGCAGTGCCACGAACTCCATGAGCACTGAAGCTTTCTTT
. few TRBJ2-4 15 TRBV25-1 CASSDPGGDQNIQYF TGTGCCAGCAGTGACCCAGGAGGTGATCAAAACATTCAGTACTTC
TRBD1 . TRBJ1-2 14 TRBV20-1 CSARETGGIYGYTF TGCAGTGCTAGAGAAACAGGGGGCATCTATGGCTACACCTTC
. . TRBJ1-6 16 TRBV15 CATSREGMTYNSPLHF TGTGCCACCAGCAGAGAGGGGATGACCTATAATTCACCCCTCCACTTT
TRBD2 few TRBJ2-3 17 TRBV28 CASSFPLALADTDTQYF TGTGCCAGCAGTTTCCCCCTTGCGCTAGCGGACACAGATACGCAGTATTTT
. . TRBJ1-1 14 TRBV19 CASSTRPQSTEAFF TGTGCCAGTAGTACCCGCCCCCAGAGCACTGAAGCTTTCTTT
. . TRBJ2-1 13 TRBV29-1 CSVAQGIRNEQFF TGCAGCGTGGCCCAGGGGATAAGGAATGAGCAGTTCTTC
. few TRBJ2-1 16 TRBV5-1 CASSLTGSGVTNEQFF TGCGCCAGCAGCTTGACAGGGAGTGGTGTGACCAATGAGCAGTTCTTC
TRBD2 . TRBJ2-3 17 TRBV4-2 CASSQAAWLADTDTQYF TGTGCCAGCAGCCAAGCGGCTTGGCTAGCGGACACAGATACGCAGTATTTT
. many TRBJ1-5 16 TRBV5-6 CASSLAGGDDNQPQHF TGTGCCAGCAGCTTGGCCGGGGGGGATGACAATCAGCCCCAGCATTTT
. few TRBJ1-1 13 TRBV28 CATHGGAGTEAFF TGTGCCACCCACGGGGGGGCAGGCACTGAAGCTTTCTTT
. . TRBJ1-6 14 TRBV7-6 CASSIPGGNSPLHF TGTGCCAGCAGCATACCAGGAGGAAATTCACCCCTCCACTTT
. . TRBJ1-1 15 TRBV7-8 CASSSSRVGDTEAFF TGTGCCAGCAGCTCCTCCAGGGTGGGGGACACTGAAGCTTTCTTT
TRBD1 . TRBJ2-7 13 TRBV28 CASYSGGTYEQYF TGTGCCAGTTATTCAGGGGGTACGTACGAGCAGTACTTC
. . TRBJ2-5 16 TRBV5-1 CASSLPGVGDQETQYF TGCGCCAGCAGCTTGCCAGGGGTGGGAGACCAAGAGACCCAGTACTTC
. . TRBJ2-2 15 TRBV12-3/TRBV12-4 CASSLRGFGTGELFF TGTGCCAGCAGTTTGAGAGGGTTCGGCACCGGGGAGCTGTTTTTT
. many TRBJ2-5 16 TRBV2 CASSEGRLTVQETQYF TGTGCCAGCAGTGAGGGCAGACTAACAGTCCAAGAGACCCAGTACTTC
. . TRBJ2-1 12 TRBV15 CATSREYNEQFF TGTGCCACCAGCAGAGAGTACAATGAGCAGTTCTTC
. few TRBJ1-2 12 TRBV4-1 CASSQVAGGYTF TGCGCCAGCAGCCAAGTGGCAGGCGGCTACACCTTC
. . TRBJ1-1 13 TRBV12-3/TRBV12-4 CAGSRTPNTEAFF TGTGCCGGTTCACGAACTCCTAACACTGAAGCTTTCTTT
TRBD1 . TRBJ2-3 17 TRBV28 CASSSIGQGVVSDTQYF TGTGCCAGCAGTTCCATTGGACAGGGAGTAGTCTCGGATACGCAGTATTTT
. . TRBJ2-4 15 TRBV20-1 CSARGGAQAKNIQYF TGCAGTGCTAGGGGTGGGGCTCAGGCCAAAAACATTCAGTACTTC
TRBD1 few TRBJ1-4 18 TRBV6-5 CASSYSEGALGDNEKLFF TGTGCCAGCAGTTACTCGGAGGGGGCCCTTGGGGATAATGAAAAACTGTTTTTT
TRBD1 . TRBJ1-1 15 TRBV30 CAWSMWGQSNTEAFF TGTGCCTGGAGTATGTGGGGACAGAGTAACACTGAAGCTTTCTTT
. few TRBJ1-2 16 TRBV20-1 CSAPAGDVGPNYGYTF TGCAGTGCTCCCGCGGGGGACGTCGGTCCTAACTATGGCTACACCTTC
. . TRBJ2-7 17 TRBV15 CATSTLTVQAASYEQYF TGTGCCACCAGCACCCTTACGGTACAAGCGGCCTCCTACGAGCAGTACTTC
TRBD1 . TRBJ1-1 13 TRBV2 CASTTGVWTEAFF TGTGCCAGCACTACAGGGGTATGGACTGAAGCTTTCTTT
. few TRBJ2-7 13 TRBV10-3 CASQGRPTYEQYF TGTGCCAGCCAGGGACGGCCCACCTACGAGCAGTACTTC
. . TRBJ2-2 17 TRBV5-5 CASSSLVSSAGTGELFF TGTGCCAGCAGCTCCCTCGTCTCTAGCGCAGGCACCGGGGAGCTGTTTTTT
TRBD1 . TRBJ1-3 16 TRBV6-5 CASSNGQGHSGNTIYF TGTGCCAGCAGTAACGGACAGGGCCACTCTGGAAACACCATATATTTT
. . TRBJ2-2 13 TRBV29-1 CSVKKGNTGELFF TGCAGCGTTAAAAAAGGGAACACCGGGGAGCTGTTTTTT
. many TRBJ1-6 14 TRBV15 CATSRDSGNSPLHF TGTGCCACCAGCAGGGACAGCGGGAATTCACCCCTCCACTTT
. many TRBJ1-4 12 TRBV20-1 CSASPENEKLFF TGCAGTGCTAGCCCGGAGAATGAAAAACTGTTTTTT
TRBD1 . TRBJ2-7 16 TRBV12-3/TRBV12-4 CASSLGTGVAFYEQYF TGTGCCAGCAGTTTAGGTACAGGGGTGGCATTCTACGAGCAGTACTTC
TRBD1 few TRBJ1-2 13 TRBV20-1 CSAVWQGDYGYTF TGCAGTGCCGTGTGGCAGGGGGACTATGGCTACACCTTC
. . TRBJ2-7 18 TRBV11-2 CASSSIRVLNVGTTQQYF TGTGCCAGCAGCTCCATCCGGGTTCTCAACGTTGGAACTACGCAGCAGTACTTC
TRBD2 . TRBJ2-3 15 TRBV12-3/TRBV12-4 CASSMGIAGPDTQYF TGTGCCAGCAGCATGGGGATAGCGGGACCGGATACGCAGTATTTT
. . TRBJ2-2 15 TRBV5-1 CASSWGTGNTGELFF TGCGCCAGCAGCTGGGGGACGGGAAACACCGGGGAGCTGTTTTTT
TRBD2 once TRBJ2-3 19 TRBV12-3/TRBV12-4 CASSPTRLAGGPIADTQYF TGTGCCAGCAGTCCCACTCGACTAGCGGGGGGGCCGATTGCAGATACGCAGTATTTT
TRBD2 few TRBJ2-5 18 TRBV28 CASSPSQGLAKYQETQYF TGTGCCAGCAGTCCTAGCCAGGGACTAGCAAAGTACCAAGAGACCCAGTACTTC
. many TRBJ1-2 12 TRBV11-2 CASSPGFLGYTF TGTGCCAGCAGCCCAGGGTTTTTGGGCTACACCTTC
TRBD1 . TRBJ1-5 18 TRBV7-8 CASSILGQGAWGNQPQHF TGTGCCAGCAGCATACTTGGACAGGGGGCCTGGGGCAATCAGCCCCAGCATTTT
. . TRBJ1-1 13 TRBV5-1 CASSFDSPTEAFF TGCGCCAGCAGCTTCGACAGCCCCACTGAAGCTTTCTTT